This section outlines one T cell receptor beta chain sequence together with its context. The data derive from a study of cytomegalovirus exposure and HLA in healthy donors. Overall study: The 110 or so validation repertoires were produced on the same platform as the 670 or so repertoires of the first cohort. This was reported in a later analysis.

The donors belonged to the roughly 110-subject validation cohort, separate from the approximately 670-subject first cohort. CDR3 length: 14 amino acids. Trimming removed 2 bases from V and 7 bases from J, with 14 bases in between. Germline V gene sequence: CDR1 MNHEY, CDR2 SMNVEV (reference sequence). Clones were sequenced by immunoSEQ multiplex PCR, and TCRdb holds only the in-frame ones, with some missing. The sample shows hundreds of thousands of clones, about 87% of them seen only once. This clonotype was obtained from a man aged 18 to 35 in good health and CMV-seronegative. Material: PBMCs. V usage is TRBV27 and J usage is TRBJ1-1; perhaps TRBD1 as D (5 bases). For the CDR3, the DNA is TGTGCCAGCAGTTTAGACAAAGGGGCCAATGAAGCTTTCTTT. It encodes CASSLDKGANEAFF.